These 11 T cell receptor beta chains were sequenced from one sample in a study of T cells expressing NK-cell markers. TCRdb reworked the 5' RACE reads into one entry per CDR3 protein, no DNA. This table holds 300,000 to 500,000 distinct CDR3 sequences. Specimen: blood T cells: a sorted CD56 or NKG2C T cell subset, CD4+ or CD8+ T cells, or bulk PBMC T cells (not recorded which). The receptors stem from a woman between 50 and 59 years old in good health.

This sequence joins TRBV12-3 or TRBV12-4 and TRBJ2-3; checking the TCRdb D call of TRBD2 is not possible without DNA. The CDR3 extends over 16 amino acids. CDR3 residues: CASSLWAGGPTDTQYF.

This chain links TRBV19 with TRBJ2-2; TCRdb lists TRBD2, though no DNA is available to test this call. The CDR3 sequence is 15 residues long. Germline V gene lookup returns CDR1 LNHDA and CDR2 SQIVND (reference sequence). The CDR3 loop is CASSIARTNTGELFF.

V usage is TRBV7-6 and J usage is TRBJ1-4; TCRdb designates TRBD1, a call that cannot be tested without DNA. The CDR3 totals 13 residues. Looked up from germline, CDR1 is SGHVS and CDR2 is FNYEAQ. This CDR3 is CASSHNQGVKLFF.

This chain joins TRBV24-1 and TRBJ2-1; the D call from TCRdb, TRBD1, cannot be confirmed without DNA. This CDR3 contains 16 residues. Per the germline V gene, CDR1 is KGHDR and CDR2 is SFDVKD. CDR3 sequence: CATSRPGRQGYNEQFF.

V gene TRBV6-4 combines with J gene TRBJ2-3. The CDR3 extends over 13 amino acids. CDR1 MRHNA and CDR2 SNTAGT come from the germline V gene. CDR3 residues: CASSVDSEDTQYF.

The V gene is TRBV11-2, the J gene TRBJ2-7. The CDR3 covers 15 residues. Germline CDR1 and CDR2: SGHAT and FQNNGV. The CDR3 loop is CASSLASREYYEQYF.

The CDR3 loop is CSAREMGAGAFNQPQHF. V and J are TRBV20-1 and TRBJ1-5; no DNA is available, so the TRBD1 call from TCRdb remains unchecked. CDR1 is DFQATT and CDR2 is SNEGSKA in the germline V gene (reference sequence). The CDR3 contains 17 residues.

The V gene is TRBV12-3 or TRBV12-4, the J gene TRBJ2-1; TCRdb's assignment of TRBD2 cannot be checked, as there is no DNA. The CDR3 length is 17 residues. The CDR3: CASSFRTSGRSYNEQFF.

This sequence joins TRBV6-6 and TRBJ2-5. CDR1 and CDR2 (germline): MNHNY, SVGAGI (reference sequence). CDR3 length equals 14 residues. The CDR3 sequence is CASSYSMAQETQYF.

The chain links TRBV4-2 to TRBJ2-3; the TCRdb D gene call, TRBD2, has no DNA to confirm it. The germline V gene has CDR1 LGHNA and CDR2 YNFKEQ. The CDR3 extends over 18 amino acids. The CDR3 protein is CASSQERGAGDGTDTQYF.

The rearrangement links TRBV12-3 or TRBV12-4 to TRBJ2-1; TCRdb proposes TRBD2, but this gene call is untestable without DNA. The CDR3 covers 16 residues. The CDR3 loop is CASSLGGSGVYNEQFF.